This T cell receptor (beta chain) was identified during a study of control samples from healthy donors and cancer patients. The V gene's germline CDR1 is MDHEN and CDR2 SYDVKM. V gave up 7 bases and J gave up 6 bases, with 15 bases separating them. The CDR3 has 13 residues. Profiling relied on immunoSEQ multiplex PCR, and the TCRdb table lists in-frame clones only, not all of them. The sample contains about 110,000 clones, around four fifths of which appear only once. Sequences were obtained from blood. The chain links TRBV28 to TRBJ1-2, with D unresolved. This TCR was recovered from a man aged 18 to 30 in good health. CDR3 coding DNA: TGTGCCAGCACCCAAGAGGTAAAGGATGGCTACACCTTC. This gives the protein CASTQEVKDGYTF.